This T cell receptor (beta chain) was identified during a study of blood T cell repertoires in COVID-19. Study in general: The study drew acute and convalescent COVID-19 samples from the United States, Italy and Spain.

The table came from immunoSEQ multiplex PCR; TCRdb's copy has only in-frame clones and leaves some out. The sample includes 76,000 or so clones, roughly 87% seen only once; the top ten take 11%. Germline CDR1 is MGHDK and CDR2 is SYGVNS. The V end lost 7 bases, the J end lost 5 bases, and 17 bases lay between the germline ends. The CDR3 totals 14 residues. The source material was peripheral blood. This chain uses TRBV25-1 with TRBJ2-5; possible D gene TRBD1, 6 bases. This receptor was obtained from a man between 50 and 59 years old with acute or convalescent COVID-19. The chain's CDR3 is CASTVNRDPETQYF. CDR3 in DNA: TGTGCCAGCACGGTGAACAGGGATCCGGAGACCCAGTACTTC.